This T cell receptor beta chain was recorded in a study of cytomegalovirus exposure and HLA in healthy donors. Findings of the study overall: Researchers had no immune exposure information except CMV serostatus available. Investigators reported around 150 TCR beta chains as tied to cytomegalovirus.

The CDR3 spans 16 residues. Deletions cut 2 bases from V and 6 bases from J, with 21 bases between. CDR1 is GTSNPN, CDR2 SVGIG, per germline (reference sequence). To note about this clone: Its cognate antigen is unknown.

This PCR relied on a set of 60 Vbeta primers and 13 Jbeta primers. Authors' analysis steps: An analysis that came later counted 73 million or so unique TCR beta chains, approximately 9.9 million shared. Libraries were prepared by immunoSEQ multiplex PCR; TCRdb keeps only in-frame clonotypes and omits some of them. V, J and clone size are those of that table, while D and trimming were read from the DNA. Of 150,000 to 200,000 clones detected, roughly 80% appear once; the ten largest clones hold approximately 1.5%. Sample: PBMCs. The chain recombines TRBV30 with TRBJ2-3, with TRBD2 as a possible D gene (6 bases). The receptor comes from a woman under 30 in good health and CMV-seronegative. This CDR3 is CAWSTRTTQVGDTQYF. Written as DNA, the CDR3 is TGTGCCTGGAGTACCCGGACTACCCAAGTTGGGGATACGCAGTATTTT.